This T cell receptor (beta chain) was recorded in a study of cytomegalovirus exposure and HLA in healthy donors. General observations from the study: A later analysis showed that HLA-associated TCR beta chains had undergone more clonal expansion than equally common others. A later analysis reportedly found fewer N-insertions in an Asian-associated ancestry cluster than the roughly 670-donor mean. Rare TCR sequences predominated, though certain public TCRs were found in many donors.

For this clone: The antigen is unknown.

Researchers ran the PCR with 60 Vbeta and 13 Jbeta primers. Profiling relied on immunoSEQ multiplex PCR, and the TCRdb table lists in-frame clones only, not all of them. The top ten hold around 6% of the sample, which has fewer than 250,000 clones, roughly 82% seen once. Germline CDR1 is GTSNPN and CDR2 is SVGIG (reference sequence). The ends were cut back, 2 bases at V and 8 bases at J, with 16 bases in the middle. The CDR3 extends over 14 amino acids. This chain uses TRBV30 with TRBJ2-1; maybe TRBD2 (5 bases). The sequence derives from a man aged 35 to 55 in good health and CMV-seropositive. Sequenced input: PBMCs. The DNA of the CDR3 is TGTGCCTGGAGTCGAGAGGGTCTCTTCGATGAGCAGTTCTTC. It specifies CAWSREGLFDEQFF.